Below, 14 T cell receptor beta chains from the same sample are listed, as sequenced in a study of cytomegalovirus exposure and HLA in healthy donors. It was with 60 Vbeta and 13 Jbeta primers that the PCR ran. TCRdb's table, derived via immunoSEQ multiplex PCR, lists solely in-frame clones and lacks some. Counted here are approximately 140,000 clones, approximately 84% occurring once; the ten biggest clones make up less than 2%. Material for sequencing was PBMCs. The receptors were gathered from a woman aged 18-29 years in good health and CMV-seronegative.

The J gene is TRBJ2-7, the V gene TRBV6-1, with D possibly being TRBD1 (5 bases). This CDR3 spans 14 amino acids. V lost 6 bases to trimming and J lost 2 bases, with 14 bases between them. The V gene's germline CDR1 is MNHNS and CDR2 SASEGT. In nucleotides, the CDR3 is TGTGCCAGCAGGCTGGGGCAGGGCGCCTACGAGCAGTACTTC. Translated: CASRLGQGAYEQYF.

This chain connects TRBV30 to TRBJ2-7, with a possible D match to TRBD1 (6 bases). V lost 6 bases and J 2 bases, leaving 11 bases between the germline ends. CDR1 and CDR2 from the germline V gene are GTSNPN and SVGIG (reference sequence). The CDR3 consists of 12 residues. This chain's CDR3 is CACRGPTYEQYF. In nucleotides, the CDR3 is TGTGCCTGCAGGGGACCTACCTACGAGCAGTACTTC.

The chain links TRBV7-2 to TRBJ2-1, with 12 bases identical to TRBD2. This CDR3 contains 14 residues. V lost 6 bases and J lost 7; bases outside the gene matches: 4. Germline CDR1 and CDR2: SGHTA and FQGNSA. Here the CDR3 DNA reads TGTGCCAGCAGGGAAACTAGCGGGAGGAATGAGCAGTTCTTC. Its translation: CASRETSGRNEQFF.

The chain uses TRBV18 and TRBJ1-4, with D unresolved. There are 13 residues in the CDR3. Germline CDR1 KGHSH, CDR2 LQKENI. Trimming stripped 8 bases from V and 4 bases from J, with 11 bases between. CDR3 residues: CASKADSNEKLFF. CDR3 in DNA: TGTGCCAGCAAAGCGGATAGTAATGAAAAACTGTTTTTT.

Remarks on this clone: A read error may produce the germline difference seen at one junction end. The chain combines TRBV19 with TRBJ2-7; 7 bases align to TRBD2. This CDR3 region has 13 residues. Germline CDR1 is LNHDA and CDR2 is SQIVND (reference sequence). The CDR3 region has the DNA TGTGCTAGTAACGCGGGAGCTGGCGACGAGCAGTACTTC. Translation gives CASNAGAGDEQYF.

A single count supports this clone. The chain couples TRBV30 to TRBJ2-1, with 13 bases that match TRBD2. Germline CDR1 is GTSNPN and CDR2 is SVGIG (reference sequence). The CDR3 consists of 14 residues. Unmatched junction bases numbered 2, after V lost 0 bases and J lost 9 bases. The CDR3 sequence is CAWSVTSGRSEQFF. CDR3 nucleotides: TGTGCCTGGAGTGTGACTAGCGGGAGGAGTGAGCAGTTCTTC.

The genes are TRBV7-9 and TRBJ1-1, with D unresolved. CDR1 SEHNR and CDR2 FQNEAQ come from the germline V gene (reference sequence). This CDR3 has 13 residues. The germline V and J ends were trimmed by 10 bases and 0 bases, with 12 bases remaining between them. The CDR3 loop reads CAIDRRVNTEAFF. The CDR3 nucleotides are TGTGCCATCGACCGCCGGGTGAACACTGAAGCTTTCTTT.

The chain links TRBV2 to TRBJ1-5, with D possibly being TRBD1 (5 bases). The V gene's germline CDR1 is SNHLY and CDR2 FYNNEI. This CDR3 region has 17 residues. Between the trimmed V and J ends, which lost 2 bases and 1 base, there was a span of 15 bases. The CDR3 here is CASSESPGGWSNQPQHF. DNA for the CDR3: TGTGCCAGCAGTGAAAGCCCGGGGGGATGGAGCAATCAGCCCCAGCATTTT.

This chain joins TRBV30 and TRBJ2-3; 7 bases map to TRBD2. Germline CDR1 is GTSNPN and CDR2 is SVGIG (reference sequence). The V and J ends lost 1 base and 7 bases, in that order; junction bases with no gene match: 17. This CDR3 is built from 17 residues. Here the CDR3 DNA reads TGTGCCTGGAGTGCCCATCGGGGAGGGCGATTACACAATACGCAGTATTTT. As protein: CAWSAHRGGRLHNTQYF.

V usage is TRBV30 and J usage is TRBJ2-7; TRBD2 aligns across 8 bases. Trimming cost V 3 bases and J 2 bases; bases outside gene matches: 3. This CDR3 has 13 residues. CDR1 and CDR2 from the germline V gene are GTSNPN and SVGIG (reference sequence). The CDR3 DNA sequence: TGTGCCTGGAGGAAAGCGGGGGCCTACGAGCAGTACTTC. Translating gives CAWRKAGAYEQYF. The full variable domain, rest sourced from reference TRBV30 and TRBJ2-7, is SQTIHQWPATLVQPVGSPLSLECTVEGTSNPNLYWYRQAAGRGLQLLFYSVGIGQISSEVPQNLSASRPQDRQFILSSKKLLLSDSGFYLCAWRKAGAYEQYFGPGTRLTVT.

The rearrangement links TRBV6-5 to TRBJ1-5; no reliable D call. Germline V gives CDR1 MNHEY, CDR2 SVGAGI. V dropped 5 bases and J dropped 0 bases, with 5 bases sitting between them. The CDR3 covers 13 residues. In nucleotides, the CDR3 is TGTGCCAGCAGTCAACTTAGCAATCAGCCCCAGCATTTT. As protein: CASSQLSNQPQHF.

This rearrangement joins TRBV29-1 to TRBJ1-1; D gene uncertain. Trimming shortened V by 3 bases and J by 7 bases, and 9 bases separated the two germline ends. The CDR3 has 11 residues. Germline V gene lookup returns CDR1 SQVTM and CDR2 ANQGSEA. The CDR3 protein is CSVERVDEAFF. The CDR3 region has the DNA TGCAGCGTTGAGCGAGTAGATGAAGCTTTCTTT.

The chain carries TRBV15 and TRBJ2-1; TRBD2 aligns across 12 bases. The junction had 12 bases not matched to a gene; V was cut back by 5 bases and J by 1 base. Germline V CDR1 and CDR2: LNHNV, YYDKDF (reference sequence). The CDR3 totals 19 residues. Here the CDR3 reads CATSHGRLAGGRSYNEQFF. In nucleotides, the CDR3 is TGTGCCACCAGCCACGGTAGGCTAGCGGGAGGGCGATCCTACAATGAGCAGTTCTTC.

V and J are TRBV30 and TRBJ2-7, with no clear D. Germline V gene data show CDR1 as GTSNPN and CDR2 as SVGIG (reference sequence). The CDR3 loop spans 12 amino acids. Between the trimmed V and J ends, which lost 0 bases and 5 bases, there was a span of 8 bases. The CDR3 reads CAWSVNRHEQYF. The CDR3 region has the DNA TGTGCCTGGAGTGTAAACAGACACGAGCAGTACTTC.